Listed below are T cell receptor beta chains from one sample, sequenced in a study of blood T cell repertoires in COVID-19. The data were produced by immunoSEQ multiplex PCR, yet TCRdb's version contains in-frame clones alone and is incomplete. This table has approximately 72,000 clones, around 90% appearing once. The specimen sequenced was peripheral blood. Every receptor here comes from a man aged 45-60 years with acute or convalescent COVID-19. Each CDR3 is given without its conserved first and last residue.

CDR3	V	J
ATSDQLTSGGSTDTQY	TRBV24-1	TRBJ2-3
ASSHYREPLGETQY	TRBV5-6	TRBJ2-5
ASGLWRYGGELF	TRBV12-5	TRBJ2-2
ASSPREGVTNEKLF	TRBV18	TRBJ1-4
ASSPFGEGGYSPLH	TRBV18	TRBJ1-6
ASSSTGSSGNTIY	TRBV5-5	TRBJ1-3
AWHSNTEAF	TRBV30	TRBJ1-1
ASRKQGAHEQF	TRBV2	TRBJ2-1
ASSRGLSGYT	TRBV19	TRBJ1-2
SAKIPYEQY	TRBV20-1	TRBJ2-7
ASSLTGEWGYT	TRBV7-2	TRBJ1-2
ASSGYRDRVDEQF	TRBV9	TRBJ2-1
ASSSDRVEAF	TRBV2	TRBJ1-1
ASSLGLVSTDTQY	TRBV5-1	TRBJ2-3
ASSLNDEQY	TRBV18	TRBJ2-7
ASSHFNQPQH	TRBV3-1/TRBV3-2	TRBJ1-5
ASSAPGQGAPGYT	TRBV11-2	TRBJ1-2
ASSVESGRGYT	TRBV9	TRBJ1-2
ASSSLAGGREQY	TRBV19	TRBJ2-7
ASRGQGAYSNQPQH	TRBV19	TRBJ1-5
ASSKYRAQPQH	TRBV21-1	TRBJ1-5
ASSLVSGTLTYEQY	TRBV5-4	TRBJ2-7